A selection of T cell receptor beta chains follows, all from one sample in a study of T cells in Graves' hyperthyroidism and ophthalmopathy. TCRdb reprocessed the multiplex PCR reads with MiXCR, giving one entry per CDR3 protein. Found here are almost 600,000 distinct CDR3 sequences, 46% of them singletons; the top ten hold 7.5% to 8.5%. The sample comprised peripheral blood or thyroid tissue (not recorded which). All receptors derive from a woman aged 18-29 years with Graves' hyperthyroidism. Both conserved end residues are part of each CDR3. A D gene is named only where the DNA matches it firmly. The size of a clone is reported for some rows only, either as once, few or many, or as a class for expanded clones.

j_gene | v_gene | d_gene | abundance | CDR3aa | CDR3nt
TRBJ2-5 | TRBV11-3 | TRBD1 | many | CASSLRTGGGQETQYF | TGTGCCAGCAGCTTAAGGACAGGGGGTGGGCAAGAGACCCAGTACTTC
TRBJ2-1 | TRBV19 | NA | few | CASSYPSGDNEQFF | TGTGCCAGTAGTTATCCTAGTGGGGACAATGAGCAGTTCTTC
TRBJ1-1 | TRBV19 | NA | many | CASSTGVDTEAFF | TGTGCCAGTAGTACAGGGGTAGACACTGAAGCTTTCTTT
TRBJ2-5 | TRBV6-6 | NA | NA | CASSPAGTSETQYF | TGTGCCAGCAGCCCCGCCGGGACCTCAGAGACCCAGTACTTC
TRBJ1-4 | TRBV2 | NA | many | CATFRDRIANEKLFF | TGTGCCACCTTCCGAGACAGGATCGCTAATGAAAAACTGTTTTTT
TRBJ1-4 | TRBV5-4 | NA | many | CASSLMADEKLFF | TGTGCCAGCAGCTTGATGGCAGATGAAAAACTGTTTTTT
TRBJ1-5 | TRBV2 | TRBD1 | NA | CASSVIRGLHGQPQHF | TGTGCCAGCAGTGTTATCAGGGGGCTCCATGGTCAGCCCCAGCATTTT
TRBJ2-7 | TRBV7-9 | TRBD2 | NA | CASSISGMYEQYF | TGTGCCAGCAGCATTAGCGGGATGTACGAGCAGTACTTC
TRBJ1-5 | TRBV10-2 | TRBD1 | NA | CASSEGTGYSNQPQHF | TGCGCCAGCAGTGAGGGGACAGGGTATAGCAATCAGCCCCAGCATTTT
TRBJ2-6 | TRBV20-1 | NA | NA | CSVGGRANVLTF | TGCAGTGTCGGCGGGAGGGCCAACGTCCTGACTTTC
TRBJ2-2 | TRBV20-1 | TRBD2 | NA | CSAPGTSGNGELFF | TGCAGTGCTCCGGGGACTAGCGGTAACGGGGAGCTGTTTTTC
TRBJ1-1 | TRBV29-1 | NA | many | CSVELFRGAEAFF | TGCAGCGTTGAACTGTTTAGAGGCGCTGAAGCTTTCTTT
TRBJ2-5 | TRBV7-9 | TRBD2 | many | CASSPSRGGVETQYF | TGTGCCAGCAGCCCCTCCCGGGGGGGAGTAGAGACCCAGTACTTC
TRBJ1-6 | TRBV4-1 | NA | once | CASSQGGSSSYNSPLHF | TGCGCCAGCAGCCAGGGCGGCTCGAGCTCCTATAATTCACCCCTCCACTTT
TRBJ1-3 | TRBV29-1 | NA | NA | CSVERDWDYGYTIYF | TGCAGCGTTGAGAGGGATTGGGACTATGGCTACACCATATATTTT
TRBJ2-2 | TRBV20-1 | TRBD2 | once | CSVTAGEVGGELFF | TGCAGTGTCACAGCGGGAGAGGTTGGCGGGGAGCTGTTTTTT
TRBJ2-6 | TRBV2 | NA | NA | CASRGLGVGVAGANVLTF | TGTGCCAGCAGGGGTTTGGGAGTGGGAGTTGCTGGGGCCAACGTCCTGACTTTC
TRBJ2-7 | TRBV12-3/TRBV12-4 | NA | many | CASSPGELGSYEQYF | TGTGCCAGCAGCCCTGGGGAGCTCGGATCCTACGAGCAGTACTTC
TRBJ1-6 | TRBV2 | NA | NA | CASQAEGVSPLHF | TGTGCCTCCCAGGCCGAGGGGGTATCACCCCTCCACTTT
TRBJ1-4 | TRBV2 | NA | NA | CASRNRSSGAINEKLFF | TGTGCCAGCAGAAACAGGAGCTCTGGGGCAATCAATGAAAAACTGTTTTTT
TRBJ1-1 | TRBV3-1 | NA | few | CASSQGRSGAEAFF | TGTGCCAGCAGCCAAGGTCGTTCAGGGGCTGAAGCTTTCTTT
TRBJ2-7 | TRBV6-5 | TRBD2 | many | CASILLAGVYEQYF | TGTGCCAGCATTCTCCTAGCGGGAGTTTACGAGCAGTACTTC
TRBJ2-7 | TRBV9 | TRBD2 | many | CASSLSGGPPPDEQYF | TGTGCCAGCAGCTTAAGCGGGGGCCCCCCACCCGACGAGCAGTACTTC
TRBJ2-2 | TRBV20-1 | TRBD1 | many | CSASRGDRGHTGELFF | TGCAGTGCTAGTCGGGGGGACAGGGGACACACCGGGGAGCTGTTTTTT
TRBJ1-1 | TRBV7-3 | TRBD1 | NA | CASRSPDRSNTEAFF | TGTGCCAGCAGATCACCGGACAGGTCGAACACTGAAGCTTTCTTT
TRBJ2-7 | TRBV4-1 | NA | NA | CASSQDPGGREQYF | TGCGCCAGCAGCCAAGATCCGGGGGGCCGGGAGCAGTACTTC
TRBJ2-6 | TRBV20-1 | NA | many | CSARAFGGANVLTF | TGCAGTGCTAGAGCCTTCGGGGGGGCCAACGTCCTGACTTTC
TRBJ1-5 | TRBV20-1 | NA | NA | CSARSVGAMGNQPQHF | TGCAGTGCTCGTTCTGTTGGGGCGATGGGCAATCAGCCCCAGCATTTT
TRBJ2-3 | TRBV12-3/TRBV12-4 | NA | NA | CASSFPADTQYF | TGTGCCAGCAGTTTCCCCGCAGATACGCAGTATTTT
TRBJ2-6 | TRBV5-1 | TRBD1 | many | CASSLSWGTGSSGANVLTF | TGCGCCAGCAGCTTGAGTTGGGGGACAGGGAGCTCTGGGGCCAACGTCCTGACTTTC
TRBJ1-2 | TRBV29-1 | NA | few | CSVRVGYGYTF | TGCAGCGTTAGGGTGGGCTATGGCTACACCTTC
TRBJ2-5 | TRBV7-2 | NA | once | CASSFVGQGNQPQYF | TGTGCCAGCAGCTTCGTGGGGCAAGGGAATCAGCCCCAGTACTTC
TRBJ1-2 | TRBV2 | TRBD1 | once | CASSASATGYHGYTF | TGTGCCAGCAGTGCGTCGGCGACAGGGTACCATGGCTACACCTTC
TRBJ2-5 | TRBV10-3 | TRBD2 | NA | CAISRLLAPGGETQYF | TGTGCCATCAGTCGCCTACTAGCGCCTGGGGGAGAGACCCAGTACTTC
TRBJ1-2 | TRBV10-1 | NA | NA | CASRYGRGGYTF | TGCGCCAGCAGATACGGACGGGGGGGCTACACCTTC
TRBJ1-4 | TRBV6-5 | NA | NA | CASSYRTGDNEKLFF | TGTGCCAGCAGTTACCGAACCGGGGATAATGAAAAACTGTTTTTT
TRBJ2-2 | TRBV20-1 | NA | many | CSAKNTGELFF | TGCAGTGCTAAAAACACCGGGGAGCTGTTTTTT
TRBJ2-5 | TRBV2 | NA | NA | CASSYRTATGETQYF | TGTGCCAGCAGTTACCGGACTGCAACTGGAGAGACCCAGTACTTC
TRBJ2-7 | TRBV20-1 | TRBD2 | many | CSAAGTSGYEQYF | TGCAGTGCTGCCGGGACTAGCGGATACGAGCAGTACTTC
TRBJ1-6 | TRBV5-8 | NA | many | CASSHGQYSYNSPLHF | TGTGCCAGCAGCCATGGACAGTACTCCTATAATTCACCCCTCCACTTT
TRBJ1-5 | TRBV7-9 | TRBD1 | NA | CASSLSRGQLNQPQHF | TGTGCCAGCAGCTTAAGCAGGGGACAGCTCAATCAGCCCCAGCATTTT
TRBJ2-3 | TRBV6-5 | NA | NA | CASSRTNGGIAPDTQYF | TGTGCCAGCAGTAGAACGAACGGGGGTATTGCCCCAGATACGCAGTATTTT
TRBJ2-1 | TRBV7-6 | TRBD2 | many | CASSPRTSGREGEQFF | TGTGCCAGCAGCCCAAGGACTAGCGGGAGGGAGGGCGAGCAGTTCTTC
TRBJ2-2 | TRBV29-1 | NA | NA | CSVVTVWGELFF | TGCAGCGTTGTTACGGTCTGGGGGGAGCTGTTTTTT
TRBJ1-1 | TRBV7-9 | NA | many | CASRSGKGTEAFF | TGTGCCAGCCGGTCGGGGAAGGGCACTGAAGCTTTCTTT
TRBJ1-4 | TRBV20-1 | TRBD1 | many | CSAPQGASEKLFF | TGCAGTGCCCCTCAGGGGGCTAGTGAAAAACTGTTTTTT
TRBJ2-5 | TRBV7-8 | TRBD1 | NA | CASSLVRTGAETQYF | TGTGCCAGCAGCTTAGTGAGGACAGGGGCAGAGACCCAGTACTTC
TRBJ2-7 | TRBV20-1 | NA | NA | CSSLQRTGTYEQYF | TGCAGTTCTCTCCAGCGAACAGGGACCTACGAGCAGTACTTC
TRBJ2-3 | TRBV7-7 | TRBD1 | few | CASSPGQGTDTQYF | TGTGCCAGCAGCCCGGGACAGGGCACAGATACGCAGTATTTT
TRBJ2-7 | TRBV29-1 | NA | NA | CSQERSQYEQYF | TGCAGCCAAGAACGGTCGCAGTACGAGCAGTACTTC
TRBJ1-2 | TRBV10-3 | NA | once | CAISDQGLNYGYTF | TGTGCCATCAGTGATCAGGGGCTCAACTATGGCTACACCTTC
TRBJ1-4 | TRBV6-1 | NA | NA | CASSEGAAGGEKLFF | TGTGCCAGCAGTGAAGGGGCGGCAGGTGGGGAAAAACTGTTTTTT
TRBJ2-7 | TRBV11-2 | TRBD2 | NA | CASSPWTSGGTYEQYF | TGTGCCAGCAGCCCCTGGACTAGCGGGGGCACCTACGAGCAGTACTTC
TRBJ2-7 | TRBV6-2/TRBV6-3 | TRBD2 | NA | CASSFGLASFYEQYF | TGTGCCAGCAGTTTTGGACTAGCGAGCTTCTACGAGCAGTACTTC